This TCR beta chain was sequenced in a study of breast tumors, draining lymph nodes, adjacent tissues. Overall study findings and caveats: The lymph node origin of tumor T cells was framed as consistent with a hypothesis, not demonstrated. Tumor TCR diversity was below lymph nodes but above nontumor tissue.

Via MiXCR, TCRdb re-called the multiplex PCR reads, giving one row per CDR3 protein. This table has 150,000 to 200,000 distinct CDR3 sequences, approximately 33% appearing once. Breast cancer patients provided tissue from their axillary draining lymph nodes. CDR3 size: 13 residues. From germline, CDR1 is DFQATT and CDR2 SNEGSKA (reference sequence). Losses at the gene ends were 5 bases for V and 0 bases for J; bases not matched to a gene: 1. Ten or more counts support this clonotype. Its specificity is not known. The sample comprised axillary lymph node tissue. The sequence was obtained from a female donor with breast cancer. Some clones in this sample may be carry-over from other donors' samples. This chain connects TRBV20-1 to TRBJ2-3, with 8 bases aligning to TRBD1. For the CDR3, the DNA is TGCAGTGCTGGACAGGGTAGCACAGATACGCAGTATTTT. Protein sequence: CSAGQGSTDTQYF.